Listed here is a single T cell receptor beta chain. Per germline, CDR1 MNHEY and CDR2 SVGAGI. V lost 5 bases and J lost 0, with 14 bases in between. The CDR3 covers 15 residues. The data were taken from a study of blood T cell repertoires in COVID-19. The overall study: Sample material is recorded as cDNA or gDNA derived from T cells, B-cell-depleted T cells, or PBMCs.

The assay was immunoSEQ multiplex PCR, and TCRdb's table has in-frame clones only and misses some. The profile shows around 100,000 clones, 70% to 90% of them singletons. The chain couples TRBV6-5 to TRBJ2-7; perhaps TRBD1 as D (5 bases). The sequence came from a man older than 75 with acute or convalescent COVID-19. The source material was peripheral blood. The CDR3 loop reads CASSPRQPSSYEQYF. CDR3 DNA sequence: TGTGCCAGCAGTCCACGACAGCCATCCTCCTACGAGCAGTACTTC.